These 8 T cell receptor beta chains were sequenced from one sample in a study of blood T cell repertoires in COVID-19. Clones were read by immunoSEQ multiplex PCR, and TCRdb kept only the in-frame ones, dropping some. Among 150,000 or so clones listed, around 91% were seen once. Sequencing was carried out using peripheral blood. The origin of the receptors is a man between 18 and 29 years old with COVID-19, enrolled during active disease.

The chain couples TRBV5-5 to TRBJ2-1; TRBD1 matches at 7 bases. The CDR3 is made up of 20 amino acids. V lost 1 base, J lost 5 bases, and 21 bases stayed unmatched. Germline assignment: CDR1 SGHKS and CDR2 YYEKEE (reference sequence). The CDR3 sequence: CASSLFLGVVGTERDNEQFF. CDR3 sequence (DNA): TGTGCCAGCAGCTTGTTTTTAGGTGTTGTCGGGACAGAGAGGGACAATGAGCAGTTCTTC.

The chain has TRBV29-1 and TRBJ2-7, with TRBD2 matching over 11 bases. Germline CDR1 and CDR2: SQVTM and ANQGSEA. J gave up 2 bases and V 4 bases, and 7 bases lay outside the gene matches. This CDR3 spans 15 amino acids. In DNA, the CDR3 is TGCAGCGTTGGTCCCAGACTAGCGGGGACCTACGAGCAGTACTTC. Translated, it gives CSVGPRLAGTYEQYF.

This chain links TRBV6-5 with TRBJ2-1; 8 bases align to TRBD1. There are 15 residues in the CDR3. The V gene's germline CDR1 is MNHEY and CDR2 SVGAGI. V lost 7 bases and J lost 8; bases outside the gene matches: 13. The CDR3 sequence is CASNPRTGFIDEQFF. In DNA, the CDR3 is TGTGCCAGCAATCCGCGGACAGGGTTTATCGATGAGCAGTTCTTC.

The V gene is TRBV27, the J gene TRBJ2-7, with TRBD2 matching over 7 bases. J lost 0 bases, V lost 0 bases, and 5 bases had no gene match. Germline V gene data show CDR1 as MNHEY and CDR2 as SMNVEV (reference sequence). CDR3 length equals 16 residues. CDR3 in DNA: TGTGCCAGCAGTTTATCTATTGGCGGGAGCTCCTACGAGCAGTACTTC. This translates into CASSLSIGGSSYEQYF.

The genes are TRBV7-7 and TRBJ2-5; 14 positions agree with TRBD2. CDR1 and CDR2 (germline): SSHAT, FNYEAQ (reference sequence). CDR3 length: 15 residues. V lost 5 bases to trimming and J lost 4 bases; unmatched junction nucleotides: 3. The CDR3 DNA reads TGTGCCAGCAGCGTCGGGACTAGCGGGGGAGAGACCCAGTACTTC. It codes for CASSVGTSGGETQYF.

This rearrangement joins TRBV9 to TRBJ2-3; D is uncertain. Trimming took off 0 bases at V and 0 bases at J, with 5 bases between the two ends. CDR1 and CDR2 from the germline V gene are SGDLS and YYNGEE. The CDR3 runs 14 residues. The DNA of the CDR3 is TGTGCCAGCAGCGTAGCTTTCAGCACAGATACGCAGTATTTT. Its translation is CASSVAFSTDTQYF. Full variable domain (remainder filled in from reference TRBV9 and TRBJ2-3): DSGVTQTPKHLITATGQRVTLRCSPRSGDLSVYWYQQSLDQGLQFLIQYYNGEERAKGNILERFSAQQFPDLHSELNLSSLELGDSALYFCASSVAFSTDTQYFGPGTRLTVL.

The chain links TRBV12-3 or TRBV12-4 to TRBJ2-5; TRBD2 might be the D (6 bases). V lost 5 bases and J 10 bases, leaving 11 bases between the germline ends. This CDR3 is built from 11 residues. The CDR3 DNA reads as TGTGCCAGCAGTCCTAGGACTAACCAGTACTTC. Amino acid sequence: CASSPRTNQYF.

The chain is built from TRBV6-6 and TRBJ2-2; 10 positions match TRBD1. The J segment lost 3 bases and the V segment lost 0 bases, leaving 1 base of the junction unmatched. The CDR3 totals 16 residues. CDR1 and CDR2 (germline): MNHNY, SVGAGI (reference sequence). The DNA of the CDR3 is TGTGCCAGCAGTTACTCCGGGACAGGGGACACCGGGGAGCTGTTTTTT. Translation gives CASSYSGTGDTGELFF.